A single sample is the source of the 22 T cell receptor beta chains below, sequenced in a study of cytomegalovirus exposure and HLA in healthy donors. The PCR contained 60 Vbeta and 13 Jbeta primers. The repertoire was sequenced with immunoSEQ multiplex PCR; TCRdb's copy has only in-frame clones and lacks some. The sample shows 100,000 to 150,000 clones, approximately 70% of them seen only once. The specimen sequenced was PBMCs. The source is a woman between 55 and 75 years old in good health and CMV-seropositive.

The chain has TRBV4-1 and TRBJ2-7; TRBD1 matches 7 bases. J lost 2 bases, V lost 4 bases, and 14 bases had no gene match. Germline V gene data show CDR1 as MGHRA and CDR2 as YSYEKL. The CDR3 is 17 amino acids. The CDR3 DNA reads TGCGCCAGCAGCCTCACGTCCGGGACAGCGACGCCCTACGAGCAGTACTTC. This gives the protein CASSLTSGTATPYEQYF.

The chain uses TRBV5-6 and TRBJ1-3; 9 bases match TRBD1. CDR3 length: 16 amino acids. V shed 4 bases and J 7 bases; nucleotides not matched to a gene: 12. Germline V gene lookup returns CDR1 SGHDT and CDR2 YYEEEE. Here the CDR3 DNA reads TGTGCCAGCAGCCCGGGACAGGGCTTAATGTGGAACACCATATATTTT. The encoded protein is CASSPGQGLMWNTIYF.

This clone has a handful of counts. The rearrangement links TRBV19 to TRBJ2-2; 11 bases are shared with TRBD1. Looked up from germline, CDR1 is LNHDA and CDR2 is SQIVND (reference sequence). Losses at the gene ends were 9 bases for V and 13 bases for J; bases not matched to a gene: 16. The CDR3 is made up of 15 amino acids. The CDR3 region is CASTNAGQGDPPLFF. DNA for the CDR3: TGTGCCAGCACCAACGCGGGACAGGGGGACCCCCCGCTGTTTTTT.

The chain employs TRBV19 and TRBJ2-2, with 7 bases fitting TRBD1. This CDR3 spans 12 amino acids. Germline trimming cut 5 bases from V and 9 bases from J; bases unmatched to any gene: 3. Germline V gene sequence: CDR1 LNHDA, CDR2 SQIVND (reference sequence). CDR3 DNA: TGTGCCAGTAGTCCACAGGGGTGGGAGCTGTTTTTT. This translates into CASSPQGWELFF.

The rearrangement uses TRBV5-5 and TRBJ2-3; tentative D call: TRBD1 (6 bases). There are 17 residues in the CDR3. The germline V gene has CDR1 SGHKS and CDR2 YYEKEE (reference sequence). The germline V and J ends were trimmed by 4 bases and 0 bases, with 18 bases remaining between them. The CDR3: CASSLLSTGSSTDTQYF. DNA for the CDR3: TGTGCCAGCAGCCTACTATCGACAGGATCTAGCACAGATACGCAGTATTTT.

In this sample, this clone turned up once. V gene TRBV6-5 combines with J gene TRBJ1-6; D perhaps matches TRBD1 (5 bases). Germline V lookup: CDR1 MNHEY, CDR2 SVGAGI. The V end lost 6 bases, the J end lost 7 bases, and 16 bases lay between the germline ends. CDR3 size: 15 residues. The CDR3 bases are TGTGCCAGCAGCTCAATTCTCGGGGGAAATTCACCCCTCCACTTT. Translation gives CASSSILGGNSPLHF.

This clone was found a few times. The chain joins TRBV6-7 to TRBJ1-3; possibly TRBD1 for D (6 bases). TRBV6-7 has ORF status, its function being uncertain. V lost 0 bases to trimming and J lost 0 bases, with 12 bases between them. The CDR3 extends over 17 amino acids. CDR3 amino acids: CASSYSPQGLSGNTIYF. DNA of the CDR3: TGTGCCAGCAGTTACTCACCCCAGGGGCTCTCTGGAAACACCATATATTTT.

This clone was observed a handful of times. The CDR3 spells CASRRAGGPYNEQFF. CDR3 bases: TGCGCCAGCAGGCGGGCGGGGGGCCCATACAATGAGCAGTTCTTC. The chain employs TRBV5-1 and TRBJ2-1, with 8 nucleotides matching TRBD2. The CDR3 runs to 15 residues. CDR1 and CDR2 from the germline V gene are SGHRS and YFSETQ. With V trimmed by 5 bases and J by 4 bases, 8 bases remained unmatched.

V and J are TRBV7-6 and TRBJ2-7; the D gene is possibly TRBD2 (5 bases). V lost 5 bases and J 3 bases, leaving 14 bases between the germline ends. The length of the CDR3 is 14 residues. Germline V gene lookup returns CDR1 SGHVS and CDR2 FNYEAQ. In nucleotides, the CDR3 is TGTGCCAGCAGCCGGACGTCGGCGGGCTACGAGCAGTACTTC. It is translated as CASSRTSAGYEQYF. The variable domain in full, completed from reference TRBV7-6 and TRBJ2-7, reads GAGVSQSPRYKVTKRGQDVALRCDPISGHVSLYWYRQALGQGPEFLTYFNYEAQQDKSGLPNDRFSAERPEGSISTLTIQRTEQRDSAMYRCASSRTSAGYEQYFGPGTRLTVT.

The J gene is TRBJ1-4, the V gene TRBV10-3, with D possibly TRBD1 on 5 matching bases. The CDR3 has 16 residues. Trimming removed 0 bases at V and 7 bases at J, with 15 bases between. CDR1 and CDR2 (germline): ENHRY, SYGVKD. The CDR3 DNA reads as TGTGCCATCAGTGAGTCGAGTCAGGGCCTTTTTGAAAAACTGTTTTTT. Translating it yields CAISESSQGLFEKLFF.

The V and J genes are TRBV5-1 and TRBJ2-2; 9 bases are shared with TRBD2. This CDR3 is built from 15 residues. J was trimmed by 1 base and V by 4 bases; bases with no gene match: 2. Germline CDR1 reads SGHRS; CDR2 reads YFSETQ. Written as DNA, the CDR3 is TGCGCCAGCAGCCCTAGCGGGGTGAACACCGGGGAGCTGTTTTTT. Translated: CASSPSGVNTGELFF.

The V gene is TRBV15, the J gene TRBJ2-1; 11 bases line up with TRBD1. V lost 4 bases, J lost 7 bases, and 6 bases stayed unmatched. CDR3 length equals 15 residues. Germline CDR1 reads LNHNV; CDR2 reads YYDKDF (reference sequence). Here the CDR3 reads CATSMRDRGGNEQFF. CDR3 DNA sequence: TGTGCCACCAGCATGCGGGACAGGGGGGGGAATGAGCAGTTCTTC.

The chain carries TRBV12-5 and TRBJ1-2; no clear D. The V gene's germline CDR1 is LGHNT and CDR2 FRNRAP. Deletions cut 6 bases from V and 8 bases from J, with 16 bases between. CDR3 length: 13 residues. DNA for the CDR3: TGTGCTAGTGGCCCTAACGTGGGGAGCGGCTACACCTTC. It specifies CASGPNVGSGYTF.

The V and J genes are TRBV2 and TRBJ1-4; tentative D call: TRBD1 (5 bases). Germline V gene lookup returns CDR1 SNHLY and CDR2 FYNNEI. V lost 7 bases and J 4 bases, leaving 10 bases between the germline ends. The length of the CDR3 is 13 residues. The CDR3 sequence: CASTGQSNEKLFF. The CDR3, as DNA: TGTGCCAGCACCGGACAAAGTAATGAAAAACTGTTTTTT.

This rearrangement joins TRBV5-1 to TRBJ2-2; no clear D. V was pared by 1 base and J by 0 bases, with 16 bases between. This CDR3 contains 18 residues. Germline V gives CDR1 SGHRS, CDR2 YFSETQ. The CDR3 DNA reads as TGCGCCAGCAGCTTGACTCGCGCGCTAAGAACGAACACCGGGGAGCTGTTTTTT. Protein: CASSLTRALRTNTGELFF.

The rearrangement links TRBV2 to TRBJ1-1; weak D call: TRBD1 (5 bases). The germline V gene has CDR1 SNHLY and CDR2 FYNNEI. The V end lost 6 bases, the J end lost 4 bases, and 15 bases lay between the germline ends. The CDR3 runs 14 residues. As DNA, the CDR3 is TGTGCCAGCAGGGGCGGGGGTAAGGGCACTGAAGCTTTCTTT. Translated, it gives CASRGGGKGTEAFF.

This clone showed up just once. The chain recombines TRBV7-8 with TRBJ1-5, with 9 bases lining up with TRBD1. This CDR3 contains 16 residues. CDR1 SGHVS and CDR2 FQNEAQ come from the germline V gene. V shed 5 bases and J 5 bases; nucleotides not matched to a gene: 10. The CDR3 loop reads CASSEAGQGTYQPQHF. The CDR3 bases are TGTGCCAGCAGCGAGGCGGGACAGGGTACGTATCAGCCCCAGCATTTT.

This clone occurred once. V gene TRBV27 combines with J gene TRBJ1-1, with 7 bases matching TRBD1. The V and J ends lost 6 bases and 2 bases, in that order; junction bases with no gene match: 6. Germline CDR1 and CDR2: MNHEY and SMNVEV (reference sequence). The CDR3 sequence is 14 residues long. CDR3 in DNA: TGTGCCAGCAGCCCGGACAGGTTAAACACTGAAGCTTTCTTT. It is translated as CASSPDRLNTEAFF.

DNA for the CDR3: TGTGCCAGCAGTGCCCCCGGGACAGGGAGGTATGGCTACACCTTC. Protein sequence: CASSAPGTGRYGYTF. The V and J genes are TRBV6-1 and TRBJ1-2; TRBD1 matches at 9 bases. The length of the CDR3 is 15 residues. The trim removed 4 bases at V and 5 bases at J, leaving 8 bases unmatched. Per the germline V gene, CDR1 is MNHNS and CDR2 is SASEGT.

This clone was picked up a small number of times. The genes are TRBV5-4 and TRBJ2-7; D unclear. Germline-derived CDR1 and CDR2 are SGHNT and YYREEE (reference sequence). V was shortened by 0 bases and J by 5 bases, with 6 bases between the two germline ends. This CDR3 spans 12 amino acids. CDR3 DNA sequence: TGTGCCAGCAGCTTGGGAGGTGACGAGCAGTACTTC. This translates into CASSLGGDEQYF. The full variable domain, completed using reference TRBV5-4 and TRBJ2-7, is ETGVTQSPTHLIKTRGQQVTLRCSSQSGHNTVSWYQQALGQGPQFIFQYYREEENGRGNFPPRFSGLQFPNYSSELNVNALELDDSALYLCASSLGGDEQYFGPGTRLTVT.

The J gene is TRBJ1-1, the V gene TRBV2, with a weak D call TRBD1 (5 bases). In germline, CDR1 is SNHLY, CDR2 FYNNEI. The CDR3 has 14 residues. Trimming cost V 2 bases and J 4 bases, with 11 bases left between them. CDR3: CASSESREGTEAFF. The CDR3 DNA reads as TGTGCCAGCAGTGAAAGCAGGGAGGGCACTGAAGCTTTCTTT.

This chain joins TRBV4-2 and TRBJ1-1; D not resolved. In germline, CDR1 is LGHNA, CDR2 YNFKEQ. Trimming removed 1 base at V and 11 bases at J, with 11 bases between. This CDR3 contains 12 residues. The CDR3 region has the DNA TGTGCCAGCAGCCAAGTACGGGAGTGTGCTTTCTTT. Its protein product is CASSQVRECAFF.